Below are 19 T cell receptor beta chains sequenced from a single sample in a study of blood T cell repertoires in COVID-19. Sequencing was performed with immunoSEQ multiplex PCR; in TCRdb, only in-frame clones are kept and a portion is missing. The sample yields about 90,000 clones, approximately 90% seen once. Input material: peripheral blood. These receptors were taken from a human donor with active COVID-19. The donor label of this sample is uncertain.

The chain recombines TRBV12-1 with TRBJ2-5; whether TRBD2, the table's D call, matches the DNA was not checked. TRBV12-1 counts as a pseudogene. The CDR3 covers 16 residues. CDR3 bases: TGTGCCAGCAGCTCCCGCGGAGGGCAGCTTGGTGAGACCCAGTACTTC. Translation gives CASSSRGGQLGETQYF.

The chain uses TRBV3-1 (or the pseudogene TRBV3-2) and TRBJ2-7; the D gene is possibly TRBD2 (6 bases). Trimming cost V 0 bases and J 6 bases, with 15 bases left between them. Germline-derived CDR1 and CDR2 are LGHDT and YNNKEL (reference sequence). The CDR3 has 15 residues. This chain's CDR3 is CASSQDWGGALEQYF. The DNA for the CDR3 is TGTGCCAGCAGCCAAGATTGGGGCGGGGCCCTCGAGCAGTACTTC.

The chain links TRBV5-1 to TRBJ2-3; 9 bases match TRBD2. This CDR3 has 14 residues. Germline V gene sequence: CDR1 SGHRS, CDR2 YFSETQ. After removal of 2 bases from V and 5 bases from J, the junction contained 3 bases not matched to a gene. CDR3 nucleotide sequence: TGCGCCAGCAGCTTCTCGCGGGGGGGAGATACGCAGTATTTT. This encodes CASSFSRGGDTQYF.

V and J are TRBV7-2 and TRBJ2-2, with TRBD1 identical over 8 bases. The CDR3 covers 15 residues. CDR1 is SGHTA, CDR2 FQGNSA, per germline. The trim removed 5 bases at V and 6 bases at J, leaving 8 bases unmatched. The CDR3 coding sequence is TGTGCCAGCAGCATCAGACAGGGGCGGCCCGGGGAGCTGTTTTTT. Translation gives CASSIRQGRPGELFF. The full variable domain, in which reference TRBV7-2 and TRBJ2-2 provide the parts outside the CDR3, is GAGVSQSPSNKVTEKGKDVELRCDPISGHTALYWYRQSLGQGLEFLIYFQGNSAPDKSGLPSDRFSAERTGGSVSTLTIQRTQQEDSAVYLCASSIRQGRPGELFFGEGSRLTVL.

The V call is TRBV4-1, the J call TRBJ2-2; 9 bases match TRBD1. The CDR3 is made up of 16 amino acids. Germline values: CDR1 MGHRA, CDR2 YSYEKL. Trimming removed 0 bases from V and 7 bases from J; junction bases left unmatched: 6. The CDR3 is CASSQDWDRVSGELFF. The CDR3 bases are TGCGCCAGCAGCCAAGATTGGGACAGGGTTAGCGGGGAGCTGTTTTTT.

The chain carries TRBV9 and TRBJ2-2, with 12 bases identical to TRBD1. V shed 3 bases, J shed 3 bases, and the junction held 3 bases outside the gene matches. The CDR3 is 16 amino acids. CDR1 and CDR2 (germline): SGDLS, YYNGEE. The DNA of the CDR3 is TGTGCCAGCAGCGAACGGGACAGGGGGCACACCGGGGAGCTGTTTTTT. Translating it yields CASSERDRGHTGELFF.

V gene TRBV19 combines with J gene TRBJ1-5; D ambiguous. The V gene lost 7 bases and the J gene lost 8 bases, with 12 bases spanning the gap. The length of the CDR3 is 12 residues. The germline V gene has CDR1 LNHDA and CDR2 SQIVND (reference sequence). The CDR3 DNA reads as TGTGCCAGTATCGGCCGCGAGGAGCCCCAGCATTTT. It codes for CASIGREEPQHF.

The J gene is TRBJ1-1, the V gene TRBV9, with D possibly TRBD1 on 6 matching bases. Germline CDR1 is SGDLS and CDR2 is YYNGEE. CDR3 length: 14 amino acids. The V gene lost 4 bases and the J gene lost 7 bases, with 17 bases spanning the gap. The CDR3 loop is CASSPTGTYLEAFF. CDR3 coding DNA: TGTGCCAGCAGCCCTACCGGGACATACCTTGAAGCTTTCTTT. The complete variable domain, with remaining parts taken from reference TRBV9 and TRBJ1-1, reads DSGVTQTPKHLITATGQRVTLRCSPRSGDLSVYWYQQSLDQGLQFLIQYYNGEERAKGNILERFSAQQFPDLHSELNLSSLELGDSALYFCASSPTGTYLEAFFGQGTRLTVV.

This chain links TRBV5-1 with TRBJ2-5; a possible D gene is TRBD2 (6 bases). The V end lost 3 bases, the J end lost 2 bases, and 14 bases lay between the germline ends. CDR1 is SGHRS and CDR2 is YFSETQ in the germline V gene. This CDR3 has 15 amino acids. In DNA form, the CDR3 reads TGCGCCAGCAGCTCAATCACTGGAGGGCAAGAGACCCAGTACTTC. Residues: CASSSITGGQETQYF.

The gene calls are TRBV6-2 or TRBV6-3 and TRBJ1-1; 11 bases fit TRBD1. There are 15 residues in the CDR3. Germline trimming cut 2 bases from V and 6 bases from J; bases unmatched to any gene: 5. The germline CDR1 and CDR2 sequences are MNHEY and SVGEGT. CDR3 in amino acids: CASSYGTGGVPEAFF. The CDR3 DNA reads TGTGCCAGCAGTTACGGGACAGGGGGGGTCCCTGAAGCTTTCTTT.

The chain employs TRBV11-2 and TRBJ1-5; D call uncertain. This CDR3 contains 14 residues. Trimming removed 2 bases from V and 1 base from J, with 6 bases in between. CDR1 SGHAT and CDR2 FQNNGV come from the germline V gene. The CDR3 bases are TGTGCCAGCAGCTTAATCTCCAGCAATCAGCCCCAGCATTTT. Its translation: CASSLISSNQPQHF.

This clone was seen only once. The chain has TRBV6-1 and TRBJ2-7, with D possibly matching TRBD1 (5 bases). CDR1 is MNHNS, CDR2 SASEGT, per germline. This CDR3 spans 15 amino acids. The germline V and J ends were trimmed by 0 bases and 3 bases, with 12 bases remaining between them. The CDR3 nucleotides read TGTGCCAGCAGTGAAGCAGTGCGGACACTCTACGAGCAGTACTTC. It encodes CASSEAVRTLYEQYF.

The chain carries TRBV7-2 and TRBJ1-3; D possibly corresponds to TRBD1 (6 bases). The germline CDR1 and CDR2 sequences are SGHTA and FQGNSA. This CDR3 region has 13 residues. Trimming removed 5 bases from V and 7 bases from J, with 12 bases in between. The CDR3 is CASSPEGGNTIYF. In nucleotides, the CDR3 is TGTGCCAGCAGCCCAGAGGGGGGGAACACCATATATTTT.

The CDR3 protein is CASRTGTGENTIYF. CDR3 nucleotide sequence: TGCGCCAGCAGGACCGGGACAGGGGAAAACACCATATATTTT. V is TRBV5-1 and J is TRBJ1-3, with 10 bases identical to TRBD1. The CDR3 loop spans 14 amino acids. Germline V CDR1 and CDR2: SGHRS, YFSETQ. V was pared by 5 bases and J by 6 bases, with 5 bases of the junction left unmatched.

This rearrangement joins TRBV3-1 (or the pseudogene TRBV3-2) to TRBJ1-1; tentative D call: TRBD1 (5 bases). CDR1 and CDR2 (germline): LGHDT, YNNKEL (reference sequence). V dropped 1 base and J dropped 1 base, with 10 bases sitting between them. CDR3 length: 15 residues. The CDR3 loop reads CASSQGDFGNTEAFF. The CDR3 nucleotides read TGTGCCAGCAGCCAAGGGGACTTTGGGAACACTGAAGCTTTCTTT.

The chain carries TRBV5-4 and TRBJ2-3, with 12 bases fitting TRBD1. Germline lookup yields CDR1 SGHNT and CDR2 YYREEE (reference sequence). Trimming cost V 3 bases and J 2 bases; bases outside gene matches: 10. The CDR3 sequence is 18 residues long. The CDR3 DNA sequence: TGTGCCAGCAGCTCCACACCGGGACAGGGGGCTTCCACAGATACGCAGTATTTT. Translation gives CASSSTPGQGASTDTQYF.

The gene calls are TRBV5-1 and TRBJ1-3; a possible D gene is TRBD1 (6 bases). The CDR3 contains 17 residues. V was trimmed by 1 base and J by 0 bases, leaving 14 bases between them. Germline V CDR1 and CDR2: SGHRS, YFSETQ. The CDR3: CASSLQGQGSSGNTIYF. The DNA of the CDR3 is TGCGCCAGCAGCTTGCAGGGACAAGGAAGCTCTGGAAACACCATATATTTT.

The rearrangement joins TRBV5-1 to TRBJ1-3; D is unclear. Germline V lookup: CDR1 SGHRS, CDR2 YFSETQ. This CDR3 is 17 amino acids long. V lost 2 bases and J lost 0, with 15 bases in between. The DNA for the CDR3 is TGCGCCAGCAGCTTCGGCGGCGGGGTAAACTCTGGAAACACCATATATTTT. Translating it yields CASSFGGGVNSGNTIYF.

The V gene is TRBV28, the J gene TRBJ2-5, with TRBD2 matching over 8 bases. This CDR3 is built from 15 residues. The V gene end was trimmed by 5 bases and the J gene end by 5 bases; junction bases not matched to a gene: 10. Germline V CDR1 and CDR2: MDHEN, SYDVKM. Here the CDR3 reads CASSPGGAREETQYF. DNA for the CDR3: TGTGCCAGCAGTCCCGGGGGGGCGCGCGAGGAGACCCAGTACTTC.